The T cell receptor (beta chain) under discussion was sequenced for a study of response to subunit inactivated influenza vaccine. In this sample, this clonotype turned up a few times. TCRdb analysed the RT-PCR reads with MiXCR anew, one entry per CDR3 protein. The sample lists hundreds of thousands of distinct CDR3 sequences, roughly 10% seen once, with about 11% in the top ten. Germline V gene data show CDR1 as MDHEN and CDR2 as SYDVKM. The J segment lost 4 bases and the V segment lost 5 bases, leaving 11 bases of the junction unmatched. The CDR3 sequence is 15 residues long. The same data also went into a second study, on T cells expressing NK-cell markers. From that second work: TCR beta libraries carry UMIs added by 5'RACE template switching.

This sequence joins TRBV28 and TRBJ2-7; TRBD1 matches at 7 bases. The sequence was obtained from a man in his forties or fifties who received an inactivated influenza vaccine. This sample comprised PBMCs from blood, obtained on the day of vaccination. The CDR3 nucleotides are TGTGCCAGCAGTGTCCGGGACAGCGCGTTTTACGAGCAGTACTTC. This sequence encodes CASSVRDSAFYEQYF.